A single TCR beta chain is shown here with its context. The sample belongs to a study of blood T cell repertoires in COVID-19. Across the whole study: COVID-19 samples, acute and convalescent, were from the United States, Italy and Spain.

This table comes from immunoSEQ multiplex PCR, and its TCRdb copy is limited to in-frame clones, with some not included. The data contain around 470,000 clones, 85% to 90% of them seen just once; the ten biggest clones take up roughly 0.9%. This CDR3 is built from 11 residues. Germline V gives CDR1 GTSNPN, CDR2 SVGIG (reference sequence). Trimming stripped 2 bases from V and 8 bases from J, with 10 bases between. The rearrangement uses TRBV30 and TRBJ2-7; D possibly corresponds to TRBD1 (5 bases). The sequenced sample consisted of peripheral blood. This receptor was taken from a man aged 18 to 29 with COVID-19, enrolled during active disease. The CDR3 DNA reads TGTGCCTGGAGTACGACAGAGAAGCAGTACTTC. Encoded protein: CAWSTTEKQYF.